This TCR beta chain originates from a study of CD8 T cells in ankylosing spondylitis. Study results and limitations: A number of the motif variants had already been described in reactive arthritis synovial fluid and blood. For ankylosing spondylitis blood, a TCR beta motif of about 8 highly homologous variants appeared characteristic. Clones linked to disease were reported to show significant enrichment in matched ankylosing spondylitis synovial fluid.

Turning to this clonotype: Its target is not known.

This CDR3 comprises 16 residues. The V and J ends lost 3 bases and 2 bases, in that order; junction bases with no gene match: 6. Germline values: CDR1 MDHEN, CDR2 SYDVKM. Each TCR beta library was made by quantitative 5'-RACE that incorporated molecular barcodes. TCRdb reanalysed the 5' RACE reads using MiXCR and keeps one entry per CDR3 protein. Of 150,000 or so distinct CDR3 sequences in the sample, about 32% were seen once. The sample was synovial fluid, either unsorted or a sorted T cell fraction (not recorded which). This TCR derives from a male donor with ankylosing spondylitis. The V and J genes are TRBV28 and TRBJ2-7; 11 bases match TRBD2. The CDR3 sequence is CASSLPSGRSTYEQYF. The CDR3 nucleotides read TGTGCCAGCAGTTTGCCTAGCGGGAGGTCTACCTACGAGCAGTACTTC.